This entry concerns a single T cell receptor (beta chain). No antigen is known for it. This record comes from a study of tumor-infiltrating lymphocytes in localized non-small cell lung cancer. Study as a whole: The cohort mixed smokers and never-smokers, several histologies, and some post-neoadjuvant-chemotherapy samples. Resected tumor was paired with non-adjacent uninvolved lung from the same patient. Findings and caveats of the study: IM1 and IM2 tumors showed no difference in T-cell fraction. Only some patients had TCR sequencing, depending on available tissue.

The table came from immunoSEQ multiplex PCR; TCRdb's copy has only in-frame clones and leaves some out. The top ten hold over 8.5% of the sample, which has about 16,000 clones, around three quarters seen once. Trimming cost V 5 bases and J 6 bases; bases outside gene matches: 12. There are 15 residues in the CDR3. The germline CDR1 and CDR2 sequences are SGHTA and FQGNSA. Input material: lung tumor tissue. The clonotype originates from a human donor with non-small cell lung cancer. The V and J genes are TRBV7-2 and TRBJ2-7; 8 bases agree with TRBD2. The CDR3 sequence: CASSPHGTSGTEQYF. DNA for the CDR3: TGTGCCAGCAGCCCTCACGGGACTAGTGGCACCGAGCAGTACTTC.